The 30 T cell receptor beta chains below come from one sample, sequenced in a study of T cells in Graves' hyperthyroidism and ophthalmopathy. RNA transcripts gave rise to amplified TCR beta CDR3 regions. When the TCR CDR3 underwent first-round RT-PCR, the HTBI primer set was used. TCRdb ran MiXCR on the multiplex PCR reads and lists one entry per CDR3 protein. The sample lists about 560,000 distinct CDR3 sequences; 15% to 18% were seen once. The sample taken for sequencing was blood. These receptors came from a woman aged 25-40 years with Graves' hyperthyroidism.

Many counts were recorded for this clonotype. The chain uses TRBV7-8 and TRBJ2-1; maybe TRBD2 (5 bases). The CDR3 is 15 amino acids. Between the trimmed V and J ends, which lost 5 bases and 4 bases, there was a span of 15 bases. Per the germline V gene, CDR1 is SGHVS and CDR2 is FQNEAQ. The CDR3 DNA follows: TGTGCCAGCAGCCCGCGAGCGGCACTGTACAATGAGCAGTTCTTC. It translates to CASSPRAALYNEQFF.

The chain has TRBV28 and TRBJ2-7, with 8 bases aligning to TRBD1. The CDR3 runs 15 residues. J lost 3 bases, V lost 3 bases, and 7 bases had no gene match. Germline values: CDR1 MDHEN, CDR2 SYDVKM. This chain's CDR3 is CASSLEWDRNYEQYF. For the CDR3, the DNA is TGTGCCAGCAGTTTGGAGTGGGACAGGAACTACGAGCAGTACTTC. The whole variable domain, filled in from reference TRBV28 and TRBJ2-7, reads DVKVTQSSRYLVKRTGEKVFLECVQDMDHENMFWYRQDPGLGLRLIYFSYDVKMKEKGDIPEGYSVSREKKERFSLILESASTNQTSMYLCASSLEWDRNYEQYFGPGTRLTVT.

This clonotype was seen many times. The V call is TRBV5-1, the J call TRBJ1-3; 7 bases are shared with TRBD1. Germline CDR1 and CDR2: SGHRS and YFSETQ. This CDR3 contains 16 residues. V lost 6 bases to trimming and J lost 7 bases; unmatched junction nucleotides: 16. The CDR3 is CASTEGTAGISNTIYF. The CDR3 nucleotides are TGCGCCAGCACCGAGGGGACAGCAGGAATTTCGAACACCATATATTTT.

This clonotype showed up just a few times. V usage is TRBV20-1 and J usage is TRBJ2-7; 7 nucleotides line up with TRBD2. J lost 1 base, V lost 0 bases, and 9 bases had no gene match. The CDR3 is made up of 16 amino acids. Germline CDR1 reads DFQATT; CDR2 reads SNEGSKA (reference sequence). This CDR3 is CSARDREAAVSYEQYF. Here the CDR3 DNA reads TGCAGTGCTAGAGACCGGGAGGCAGCGGTTTCCTACGAGCAGTACTTC.

Ten or more counts support this clonotype. The chain links TRBV6-1 to TRBJ2-1, with TRBD2 matching over 13 bases. The junction had 7 bases not matched to a gene; V was cut back by 5 bases and J by 9 bases. Germline V gives CDR1 MNHNS, CDR2 SASEGT. The CDR3 sequence is 15 residues long. CDR3 sequence: CASSRGLAGVVEQFF. DNA of the CDR3: TGTGCCAGCAGTCGCGGACTAGCGGGAGTTGTTGAGCAGTTCTTC.

This sequence joins TRBV4-1 and TRBJ2-1; TRBD2 matches at 10 bases. With 2 bases clipped from V and 5 bases from J, the junction kept 3 bases outside the gene matches. The CDR3 runs to 15 residues. The V gene's germline CDR1 is MGHRA and CDR2 YSYEKL. CDR3 region: CASSQPGLANNEQFF. In DNA, the CDR3 is TGCGCCAGCAGCCAACCGGGACTAGCGAACAATGAGCAGTTCTTC.

This clonotype has more than one count but fewer than ten. V gene TRBV10-2 combines with J gene TRBJ1-5, with a weak D call TRBD1 (6 bases). The germline CDR1 and CDR2 sequences are WSHSY and SAAADI. The V end was cut by 6 bases, the J end by 3 bases, with 15 bases between. This CDR3 comprises 15 residues. CDR3 DNA sequence: TGCGCCAGCAGGGGAACGGGGGCGGCCAATCAGCCCCAGCATTTT. Translated: CASRGTGAANQPQHF.

This clonotype was recorded at least ten times. The chain recombines TRBV28 with TRBJ2-3; 9 positions match TRBD2. Germline V gene data show CDR1 as MDHEN and CDR2 as SYDVKM. The CDR3 length is 15 residues. Losses at the gene ends were 7 bases for V and 4 bases for J; bases not matched to a gene: 9. CDR3 DNA sequence: TGTGCCAGCAAGGGGCGGGAGGGTCTTGCAGATACGCAGTATTTT. Amino acids: CASKGREGLADTQYF.

This clonotype came up many times. The rearrangement uses TRBV6-9 and TRBJ2-7; D is possibly TRBD2 (5 bases). Trimming cost V 4 bases and J 1 base, with 17 bases left between them. The CDR3 is 16 amino acids. Germline-derived CDR1 and CDR2 are MNHGY and SVAAGI. CDR3 protein: CASSSIRASGSYEQYF. The CDR3 bases are TGTGCCAGCAGTTCCATCCGGGCCAGCGGTTCCTACGAGCAGTACTTC.

In its sample, this clonotype was seen a few times. DNA of the CDR3: TGTGCCAGCAGTGAAGCGATGGCAACGGGAAACACCATATATTTT. Protein sequence: CASSEAMATGNTIYF. The chain uses TRBV6-1 and TRBJ1-3, with D unresolved. Germline lookup yields CDR1 MNHNS and CDR2 SASEGT. V lost 0 bases and J lost 4, with 10 bases in between. The CDR3 is 15 amino acids.

This clonotype was seen repeatedly, ten times or more. V gene TRBV30 combines with J gene TRBJ2-1; 8 bases agree with TRBD1. V trimming: 4 bases; J trimming: 6 bases; junction bases outside the gene matches: 5. Germline CDR1 and CDR2: GTSNPN and SVGIG (reference sequence). The CDR3 consists of 13 residues. The CDR3 nucleotides read TGTGCCTGGACGGTTACAGGGGGCAATGAGCAGTTCTTC. This sequence encodes CAWTVTGGNEQFF.

This clonotype came up many times. V usage is TRBV11-2 and J usage is TRBJ1-6, with TRBD1 matching over 7 bases. CDR1 and CDR2 (germline): SGHAT, FQNNGV. With V trimmed by 5 bases and J by 4 bases, 5 bases remained unmatched. The length of the CDR3 is 15 residues. The CDR3 here is CASSRSTGYNSPLHF. CDR3 nucleotides: TGTGCCAGCAGCCGGTCGACAGGGTATAATTCACCCCTCCACTTT.

In its sample, this clonotype was seen many times. The rearrangement links TRBV19 to TRBJ2-2; the match to TRBD2 covers 7 bases. This CDR3 is 16 amino acids long. V shed 6 bases and J 3 bases; nucleotides not matched to a gene: 10. CDR1 LNHDA and CDR2 SQIVND come from the germline V gene (reference sequence). The CDR3 region is CASSSTWGGDTGELFF. The CDR3 DNA is TGTGCCAGTAGCTCGACCTGGGGAGGGGACACCGGGGAGCTGTTTTTT.

The CDR3 DNA sequence: TGCGCCAGCAGCCGTCTAGCGGGAGTGCCCAATGAGCAGTTCTTC. This sequence encodes CASSRLAGVPNEQFF. The chain employs TRBV4-1 and TRBJ2-1, with 10 bases matching TRBD2. V gave up 4 bases and J gave up 6 bases; unmatched junction bases: 6. The germline gives CDR1 MGHRA, CDR2 YSYEKL. The CDR3 spans 15 residues.

This clonotype was counted only a few times. This chain uses TRBV27 with TRBJ1-5, with D unclear. The germline V gene encodes CDR1 MNHEY and CDR2 SMNVEV (reference sequence). The CDR3 totals 14 residues. V dropped 5 bases and J dropped 0 bases, with 8 bases sitting between them. CDR3 residues: CASSPPHSNQPQHF. The CDR3 bases are TGTGCCAGCAGTCCTCCGCATAGCAATCAGCCCCAGCATTTT.

The chain joins TRBV5-1 to TRBJ2-1, with TRBD2 identical over 11 bases. The CDR3 spans 18 residues. Germline trimming cut 3 bases from V and 1 base from J; bases unmatched to any gene: 9. Germline V CDR1 and CDR2: SGHRS, YFSETQ. The CDR3 here is CASSSGTSGIVSYNEQFF. CDR3 nucleotide sequence: TGCGCCAGCAGCTCCGGGACTAGCGGAATAGTATCCTACAATGAGCAGTTCTTC.

This clonotype was observed a handful of times. The chain links TRBV6-2 or TRBV6-3 to TRBJ1-2; TRBD1 matches at 8 bases. Per germline, CDR1 MNHEY and CDR2 SVGEGT. The trim removed 2 bases at V and 8 bases at J, leaving 22 bases unmatched. The CDR3 runs 19 residues. The CDR3 reads CASSYPDLTGEYQVAGYTF. The CDR3 DNA is TGTGCCAGCAGTTACCCAGATTTGACAGGGGAATATCAAGTCGCGGGCTACACCTTC.

This clonotype has at least ten counts. V is TRBV6-1 and J is TRBJ2-7; TRBD2 agrees at 10 bases. Germline CDR1 is MNHNS and CDR2 is SASEGT. This CDR3 is 15 amino acids long. Trimming at V came to 6 bases and at J to 6 bases, leaving 11 bases not matched to a gene. The CDR3 coding sequence is TGTGCCAGCAGCCCCAACAGACTAGCGGGCGCCGAGCAGTACTTC. The encoded protein is CASSPNRLAGAEQYF.

As concerns this clonotype: The junction departs from the called germline gene at one end, perhaps through a read error. The chain uses TRBV6-9 and TRBJ1-1; no firm D call. The CDR3 is 14 amino acids. Germline V gives CDR1 MNHGY, CDR2 SVAAGI. The CDR3 region is CANSYSYGETEAFF. CDR3 nucleotide sequence: TGCGCCAACAGTTACTCTTACGGTGAGACTGAAGCTTTCTTT.

The table lists this clonotype with many counts. The rearrangement links TRBV6-1 to TRBJ2-7, with TRBD1 matching 9 bases. Germline loops: CDR1 MNHNS, CDR2 SASEGT. The CDR3 extends over 15 amino acids. The V gene end was trimmed by 5 bases and the J gene end by 2 bases; junction bases not matched to a gene: 7. Here the CDR3 DNA reads TGTGCCAGCAGTACGTTAGACAGGGGGGCCTACGAGCAGTACTTC. It specifies CASSTLDRGAYEQYF.

This clonotype was seen many times. V is TRBV12-3 or TRBV12-4 and J is TRBJ2-2; no firm D call. V lost 8 bases, J lost 6 bases, and 7 bases lay in between. The CDR3 length is 11 residues. The CDR3 DNA reads as TGTGCCAGCGGGTTAGCCGGGGAGCTGTTTTTT. This encodes CASGLAGELFF.

In regard to this clonotype: A junction boundary mismatches the germline segment, possibly from a read error. This sequence joins TRBV7-2 and TRBJ2-1; D gene ambiguous. The CDR3 length is 15 residues. CDR1 is SGHTA, CDR2 FQGNSA, per germline. This chain's CDR3 is CASSQTSGYTNEQFF. The CDR3 DNA reads as TGCGCCAGCAGCCAAACCTCCGGTTATACCAATGAGCAGTTCTTC.

This clonotype appeared many times. The gene calls are TRBV18 and TRBJ2-2; D is undetermined. V lost 1 base, J lost 2 bases, and 14 bases lay in between. CDR1 is KGHSH, CDR2 LQKENI, per germline. This CDR3 has 17 amino acids. Here the CDR3 DNA reads TGTGCCAGCTCACCACAGGATCCCGGCGTCAACACCGGGGAGCTGTTTTTT. This gives the protein CASSPQDPGVNTGELFF.

Many counts were recorded for this clonotype. The V gene is TRBV20-1, the J gene TRBJ2-7; maybe TRBD2 (7 bases). Germline V lookup: CDR1 DFQATT, CDR2 SNEGSKA (reference sequence). This CDR3 has 15 amino acids. CDR3: CRRGGGETYVDEQYF. CDR3 DNA sequence: TGCAGGAGGGGAGGGGGGGAGACTTATGTAGACGAGCAGTACTTC.

Note on this clonotype: One junction end does not reproduce the germline sequence, and a read error may be involved. This sequence joins TRBV11-2 and TRBJ2-5; D not resolved. The J call may be incorrect, as the DNA end agrees better with TRBJ2-1. Germline CDR1 reads SGHAT; CDR2 reads FQNNGV. This CDR3 contains 12 residues. The CDR3 DNA reads TGTGCCAGCACCTTAGACCAAGAGACCCAGTTCTTC. It yields the protein CASTLDQETQFF.

This chain links TRBV6-2 or TRBV6-3 with TRBJ2-5, with TRBD1 as a possible D gene (7 bases). The CDR3 is 14 residues long. Trimming removed 6 bases at V and 5 bases at J, with 16 bases between. Germline-derived CDR1 and CDR2 are MNHEY and SVGEGT. The CDR3 loop reads CASRASGGGETQYF. The CDR3 DNA reads as TGTGCCAGCAGAGCCTCAGGGGGAGGTGAGACCCAGTACTTC.

The V and J genes are TRBV6-5 and TRBJ1-2; 10 bases agree with TRBD1. V trimming: 0 bases; J trimming: 3 bases; junction bases outside the gene matches: 4. The CDR3 extends over 16 amino acids. The V gene's germline CDR1 is MNHEY and CDR2 SVGAGI. The CDR3 protein is CASSYSDRGGYYGYTF. The CDR3 nucleotides read TGTGCCAGCAGTTACTCGGACAGGGGGGGTTACTATGGCTACACCTTC.

The sample holds many counts of this clonotype. The CDR3 is CASSQGSGSPYEQYF. CDR3 sequence (DNA): TGTGCCAGCAGCCAAGGCTCTGGGAGCCCCTACGAGCAGTACTTC. The chain joins TRBV7-6 to TRBJ2-7; TRBD2 might be the D (5 bases). The germline CDR1 and CDR2 sequences are SGHVS and FNYEAQ. V was shortened by 5 bases and J by 2 bases, with 16 bases between the two germline ends. This CDR3 spans 15 amino acids.

V is TRBV9 and J is TRBJ1-2, with a weak D call TRBD1 (6 bases). This CDR3 has 13 amino acids. Germline CDR1 is SGDLS and CDR2 is YYNGEE. Trimming stripped 3 bases from V and 5 bases from J, with 11 bases between. CDR3 nucleotides: TGTGCCAGCAGCGACCCCCAGGGGTATGGCTACACCTTC. It codes for CASSDPQGYGYTF.

This clonotype was recorded a few times. This chain uses TRBV7-2 with TRBJ2-3; TRBD2 matches 12 bases. Germline V gene sequence: CDR1 SGHTA, CDR2 FQGNSA. J was trimmed by 7 bases and V by 5 bases; bases with no gene match: 10. CDR3 size: 16 residues. CDR3 in amino acids: CASSREGLAGGNTQYF. The DNA for the CDR3 is TGTGCCAGCAGCAGAGAGGGACTAGCGGGTGGAAATACGCAGTATTTT.